Here is one TCR beta chain with its context. No antigen is known for it. The data were taken from a study of T cell repertoires in cytomegalovirus infection. Study-wide findings and caveats: Dominating the ex vivo response were HLA-C-restricted CMV-specific TCR beta clonotypes.

CDR3 length equals 14 residues. The germline gives CDR1 ENHRY, CDR2 SYGVKD. Trimming removed 6 bases at V and 4 bases at J, with 15 bases between. TCRdb re-derived calls from the reads in MiXCR, one entry per CDR3 protein. Of about 260,000 distinct CDR3 sequences listed, roughly 13% are singletons. The sequenced material came from PBMCs. V usage is TRBV10-3 and J usage is TRBJ1-2; D possibly corresponds to TRBD1 (5 bases). The receptor was derived from a human donor in good health (CMV status not recorded). Some clones in this sample may be carry-over from other donors' samples. In DNA, the CDR3 is TGTGCCATCAGGGGGGAAGCCGGGGTCTATGGCTACACCTTC. This encodes CAIRGEAGVYGYTF.